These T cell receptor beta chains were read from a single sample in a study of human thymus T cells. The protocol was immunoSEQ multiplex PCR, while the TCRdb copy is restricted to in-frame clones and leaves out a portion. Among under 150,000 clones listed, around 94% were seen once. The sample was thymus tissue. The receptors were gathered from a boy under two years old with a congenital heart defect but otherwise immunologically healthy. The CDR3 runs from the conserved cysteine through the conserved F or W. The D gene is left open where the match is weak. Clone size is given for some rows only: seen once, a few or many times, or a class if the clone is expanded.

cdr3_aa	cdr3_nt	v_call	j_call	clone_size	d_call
CASSSSPSRTGAGETQYF	TGCGCCAGCAGCAGTTCCCCTTCACGGACAGGGGCGGGCGAGACCCAGTACTTC	TRBV4-3	TRBJ2-5	.	TRBD1
CASTPRGQGNTEAFF	TGCGCCAGCACCCCCCGCGGACAGGGGAACACTGAAGCTTTCTTT	TRBV5-1	TRBJ1-1	.	TRBD1
CASSLGARGRQPQHF	TGTGCCAGCAGTTTAGGGGCCCGGGGGCGTCAGCCCCAGCATTTT	TRBV28	TRBJ1-5	.	.
CASRGTSETQYF	TGTGCCAGCAGAGGGACCAGCGAGACCCAGTACTTC	TRBV27	TRBJ2-5	.	.
CASSAGPGQLIVSYEQYF	TGTGCCAGCAGTGCGGGACCGGGCCAGCTCATAGTCTCCTACGAGCAGTACTTC	TRBV2	TRBJ2-7	.	.
CAWTETSNYGYTF	TGTGCCTGGACTGAGACGTCTAACTATGGCTACACCTTC	TRBV30	TRBJ1-2	.	.
CASGGISYEQYF	TGTGCCAGTGGGGGGATCTCCTACGAGCAGTACTTC	TRBV2	TRBJ2-7	.	.
CSVPNREGAPRNTEAFF	TGCAGCGTCCCGAACAGGGAGGGAGCCCCTAGGAACACTGAAGCTTTCTTT	TRBV29-1	TRBJ1-1	.	.
CASSLSGQGYTEAFF	TGTGCCAGCAGCTTGTCGGGACAGGGGTACACTGAAGCTTTCTTT	TRBV5-6	TRBJ1-1	.	TRBD1
CASSPPPFATQTYEQYF	TGTGCCAGCAGTCCCCCCCCCTTCGCGACACAGACCTACGAGCAGTACTTC	TRBV28	TRBJ2-7	.	.
CASSPVVGSSYEQYF	TGTGCCAGCAGCCCCGTAGTTGGGAGCTCCTACGAGCAGTACTTC	TRBV5-6	TRBJ2-7	.	.
CASSPLAGVNEQYF	TGTGCCAGCAGTCCCTTAGCGGGCGTAAACGAGCAGTACTTC	TRBV28	TRBJ2-7	.	TRBD2
CASSVDREECTEAFF	TGTGCCAGCAGCGTGGACAGGGAGGAGTGTACTGAAGCTTTCTTT	TRBV11-2	TRBJ1-1	.	TRBD1
CASSSIPTSGGPNTGELFF	TGTGCCAGCAGCTCAATTCCCACTAGCGGGGGGCCTAATACCGGGGAGCTGTTTTTT	TRBV7-7	TRBJ2-2	once	TRBD2
CASSQGGQPQHF	TGTGCCAGCAGCCAAGGGGGGCAGCCCCAGCATTTT	TRBV4-2	TRBJ1-5	.	.
CASSLYTNTEAFF	TGCGCCAGCAGCCTATACACGAACACTGAAGCTTTCTTT	TRBV4-3	TRBJ1-1	.	.
CASSQDSYGDLYEQYF	TGCGCCAGCAGCCAAGATTCTTACGGGGACCTCTACGAGCAGTACTTC	TRBV4-3	TRBJ2-7	.	.
CASSFPTETQYF	TGTGCCAGCAGCTTCCCCACGGAGACCCAGTACTTC	TRBV5-6	TRBJ2-5	.	.
CASSHRRTNTGELFF	TGTGCCAGCAGCCACCGACGGACGAACACCGGGGAGCTGTTTTTT	TRBV4-2	TRBJ2-2	once	.
CASSRGSAQYF	TGTGCCAGCAGTAGGGGGTCTGCGCAGTACTTC	TRBV27	TRBJ2-7	.	.
CASSSDLGGTYEQYF	TGTGCCAGCAGCTCAGACCTCGGGGGAACCTACGAGCAGTACTTC	TRBV7-2	TRBJ2-7	.	.
CASKNSYLPSKVGHYGYTF	TGTGCCAGCAAAAACAGCTATCTTCCTTCTAAAGTTGGCCACTATGGCTACACCTTC	TRBV2	TRBJ1-2	.	.
CASSSRDRGRINYGYTF	TGTGCCAGCAGCAGCCGGGACAGGGGGCGAATAAACTATGGCTACACCTTC	TRBV21-1	TRBJ1-2	once	.
CASSPHRDQPQHF	TGTGCCAGCAGCCCCCATCGCGATCAGCCCCAGCATTTT	TRBV11-2	TRBJ1-5	.	.
CASSAGLASYNEQFF	TGTGCCAGCAGCGCGGGACTAGCTTCCTACAATGAGCAGTTCTTC	TRBV7-9	TRBJ2-1	once	TRBD2
CASSLDVAGELFF	TGTGCCAGCAGTCTAGACGTCGCCGGGGAGCTGTTTTTT	TRBV4-2	TRBJ2-2	.	.
CASSPECGDHEQYF	TGTGCCAGCAGCCCCGAGTGCGGGGACCACGAGCAGTACTTC	TRBV13	TRBJ2-7	.	.
CASSLGGGGRSYNSPLHF	TGTGCCAGCAGCCTCGGGGGGGGCGGTCGATCCTATAATTCACCCCTCCACTTT	TRBV14	TRBJ1-6	.	.
CASNPRPEAFF	TGTGCCAGCAACCCCCGGCCTGAAGCTTTCTTT	TRBV7-2	TRBJ1-1	.	.
CATSRAEDNSYEQYF	TGTGCCACCAGCAGAGCGGAGGACAATTCCTACGAGCAGTACTTC	TRBV15	TRBJ2-7	.	.
CASSVPQRREQYF	TGTGCCAGCAGTGTTCCGCAGCGCAGGGAGCAGTACTTC	TRBV28	TRBJ2-7	.	.
CASSEGMDRPDRRTDTQYF	TGTGCCAGCAGTGAAGGAATGGACAGACCTGACCGACGCACAGATACGCAGTATTTT	TRBV2	TRBJ2-3	.	.
CASSPDRTGEGNQPQHF	TGTGCCAGCAGTCCCGACAGAACAGGGGAGGGCAATCAGCCCCAGCATTTT	TRBV28	TRBJ1-5	.	TRBD1
CASSPRWGGTANYGYTF	TGTGCCAGCAGCCCCCGGTGGGGGGGTACGGCTAACTATGGCTACACCTTC	TRBV5-6	TRBJ1-2	.	.
CASSYSPTGGTEAFF	TGTGCCAGCAGTTATTCTCCCACCGGCGGGACTGAAGCTTTCTTT	TRBV6-5	TRBJ1-1	few	.
CASSPRGWLNTGELFF	TGTGCCAGCAGCCCCCGGGGGTGGCTGAACACCGGGGAGCTGTTTTTT	TRBV28	TRBJ2-2	.	.
CASSYKTDTIYF	TGTGCCAGCAGCTATAAGACGGACACCATATATTTT	TRBV11-2	TRBJ1-3	.	.
CASSLGQGIDTQYF	TGCGCCAGCAGCCTGGGACAGGGTATAGATACGCAGTATTTT	TRBV4-1	TRBJ2-3	.	TRBD1
CASSLSVLRGRTTDTQYF	TGTGCCAGCAGCTTATCGGTTCTCAGGGGGCGGACCACAGATACGCAGTATTTT	TRBV7-9	TRBJ2-3	.	TRBD1
CASSGTANQPQHF	TGTGCCAGCAGTGGGACAGCAAATCAGCCCCAGCATTTT	TRBV6-1	TRBJ1-5	.	.
CASSPPRHLPTIGTDTQYF	TGTGCCAGCAGCCCCCCGAGACATTTGCCGACAATAGGCACAGATACGCAGTATTTT	TRBV11-2	TRBJ2-3	.	.
CASSHPKGVIGSDTQYF	TGCGCCAGCAGCCATCCTAAGGGGGTCATAGGGTCAGATACGCAGTATTTT	TRBV4-3	TRBJ2-3	.	.
CASSVSQETQYF	TGTGCCAGCAGCGTTAGTCAAGAGACCCAGTACTTC	TRBV4-2	TRBJ2-5	.	.
CASSSPRLKQGDNEKLFF	TGTGCCAGCAGTTCGCCCCGCCTAAAGCAGGGCGATAATGAAAAACTGTTTTTT	TRBV28	TRBJ1-4	.	.
CASGRLSGNTIYF	TGTGCCAGCGGCAGACTCTCTGGAAACACCATATATTTT	TRBV6-5	TRBJ1-3	.	.
CASSRGRGPYEQYF	TGTGCCAGCAGCCGTGGTAGGGGTCCCTACGAGCAGTACTTC	TRBV14	TRBJ2-7	.	.
CASSPTGYCGYTF	TGTGCCAGCAGCCCCACAGGGTATTGTGGCTACACCTTC	TRBV28	TRBJ1-2	once	.
CASSAETDTQYF	TGTGCCAGCAGTGCGGAAACAGATACGCAGTATTTT	TRBV25-1	TRBJ2-3	once	.
CASSGTGGKNSPLHF	TGTGCCAGCAGCGGGACAGGGGGCAAGAATTCACCCCTCCACTTT	TRBV5-6	TRBJ1-6	.	TRBD1
CASSLTGTGYGNTIYF	TGTGCCAGCAGCCTAACCGGGACAGGGTATGGAAACACCATATATTTT	TRBV28	TRBJ1-3	.	TRBD1
CASSVARGNEQFF	TGTGCCAGCAGCGTAGCTCGTGGCAATGAGCAGTTCTTC	TRBV9	TRBJ2-1	.	.
CASSSRQGYNSPLHF	TGTGCCAGCAGTTCCCGGCAGGGCTATAATTCACCCCTCCACTTT	TRBV7-2	TRBJ1-6	.	.
CASSVPTKGNQPQHF	TGTGCCAGCAGTGTCCCTACCAAGGGCAATCAGCCCCAGCATTTT	TRBV6-5	TRBJ1-5	.	.
CASSLGGAIVNEQFF	TGTGCCAGCAGCCTGGGGGGGGCGATCGTCAATGAGCAGTTCTTC	TRBV7-9	TRBJ2-1	.	.
CASSSSDVVRETQYF	TGTGCCAGCAGTTCTAGCGATGTGGTCCGAGAGACCCAGTACTTC	TRBV28	TRBJ2-5	.	.
CASSSLGGDQPQHF	TGTGCCAGCAGCTCCCTAGGTGGGGATCAGCCCCAGCATTTT	TRBV7-8	TRBJ1-5	once	.